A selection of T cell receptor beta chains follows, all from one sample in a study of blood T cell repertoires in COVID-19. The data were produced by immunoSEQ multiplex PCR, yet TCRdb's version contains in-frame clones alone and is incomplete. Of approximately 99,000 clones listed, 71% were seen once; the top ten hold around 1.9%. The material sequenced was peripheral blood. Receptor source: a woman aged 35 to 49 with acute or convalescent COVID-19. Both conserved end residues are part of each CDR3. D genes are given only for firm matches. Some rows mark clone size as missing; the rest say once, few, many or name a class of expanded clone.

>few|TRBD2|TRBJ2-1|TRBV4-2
CASSQGGSGGYEQFF
TGTGCCAGCAGCCAAGGTGGTAGCGGGGGGTATGAGCAGTTCTTC
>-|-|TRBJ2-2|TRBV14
CASSPRLGSGELFF
TGTGCCAGCAGCCCCCGGTTGGGGAGCGGGGAGCTGTTTTTT
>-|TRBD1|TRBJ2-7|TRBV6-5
CASSPGQAVYEQYF
TGTGCCAGCAGTCCGGGACAGGCTGTTTACGAGCAGTACTTC
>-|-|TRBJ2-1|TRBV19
CASTLMPGREQFF
TGTGCCAGTACCCTCATGCCAGGGCGCGAGCAGTTCTTC
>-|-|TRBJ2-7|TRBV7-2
CASSFGQGGYEQYF
TGTGCCAGCAGCTTTGGGCAGGGCGGCTACGAGCAGTACTTC
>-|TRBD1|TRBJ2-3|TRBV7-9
CASSLWTGVGTDTQYF
TGTGCCAGCAGCTTATGGACAGGGGTTGGGACAGATACGCAGTATTTT
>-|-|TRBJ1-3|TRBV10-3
CAISGQGLSGNTIYF
TGTGCCATCAGTGGGCAGGGACTCTCTGGAAACACCATATATTTT
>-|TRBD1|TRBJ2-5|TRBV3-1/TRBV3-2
CASGTGGAETQYF
TGTGCCAGCGGGACAGGGGGCGCGGAGACCCAGTACTTC
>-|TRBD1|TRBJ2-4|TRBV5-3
CARSLAGQGAKNIQYF
TGTGCCAGAAGCTTGGCGGGACAGGGGGCCAAAAACATTCAGTACTTC
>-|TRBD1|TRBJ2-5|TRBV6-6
CASTNRGEETQYF
TGTGCCAGCACGAACAGGGGGGAAGAGACCCAGTACTTC
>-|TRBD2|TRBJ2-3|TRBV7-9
CASSLTSPGADTQYF
TGTGCCAGCAGCTTGACTAGCCCGGGGGCAGATACGCAGTATTTT
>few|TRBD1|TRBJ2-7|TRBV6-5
CASRVTGDSYEQYF
TGTGCCAGCAGAGTGACAGGGGACTCCTACGAGCAGTACTTC
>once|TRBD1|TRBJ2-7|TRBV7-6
CASGQGAEQYF
TGTGCCAGTGGACAGGGGGCCGAGCAGTACTTC
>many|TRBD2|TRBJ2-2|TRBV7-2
CASSYNIRLAGTGELFF
TGTGCCAGCAGCTACAATATCCGGCTAGCGGGCACCGGGGAGCTGTTTTTT
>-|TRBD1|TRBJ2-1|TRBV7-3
CASSLFGQGRSNEQFF
TGTGCCAGCAGCTTATTTGGACAGGGGAGGAGCAATGAGCAGTTCTTC
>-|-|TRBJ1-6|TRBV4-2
CASSQGQGKDSPLHF
TGTGCCAGCAGCCAAGGGCAGGGGAAGGATTCACCCCTCCACTTT
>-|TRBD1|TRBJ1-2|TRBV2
CASGETGGGYGYTF
TGTGCCAGCGGGGAGACAGGGGGAGGCTATGGCTACACCTTC
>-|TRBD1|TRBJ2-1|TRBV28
CASRQTGLNEQFF
TGTGCCAGCAGACAGACAGGGCTCAATGAGCAGTTCTTC
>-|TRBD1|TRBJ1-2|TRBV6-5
CASRLTGPVSGYTF
TGTGCCAGCAGATTGACAGGGCCGGTTAGTGGCTACACCTTC
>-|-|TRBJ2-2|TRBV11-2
CASSLERWGELFF
TGTGCCAGCAGCTTAGAGAGATGGGGGGAGCTGTTTTTT
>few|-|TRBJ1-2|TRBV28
CASTDSDTNYGYTF
TGTGCCAGCACGGACAGCGATACTAACTATGGCTACACCTTC
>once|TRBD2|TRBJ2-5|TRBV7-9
CASSHLSGGRPETQYF
TGTGCCAGCAGCCACCTTAGCGGGGGGAGGCCAGAGACCCAGTACTTC
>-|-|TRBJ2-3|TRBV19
CASRQPGLPTDTQYF
TGTGCCAGTCGCCAACCGGGACTTCCCACAGATACGCAGTATTTT
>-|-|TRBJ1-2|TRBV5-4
CASSPSGTRYGYTF
TGTGCCAGCAGCCCTAGTGGGACTCGCTATGGCTACACCTTC
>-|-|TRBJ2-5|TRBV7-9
CASSRKDSQETQYF
TGTGCCAGCAGCCGAAAGGACAGCCAAGAGACCCAGTACTTC
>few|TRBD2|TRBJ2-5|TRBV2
CASIPMSGGETQYF
TGTGCCAGCATTCCGATGTCGGGAGGCGAGACCCAGTACTTC
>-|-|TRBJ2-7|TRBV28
CASSLWRSYEQYF
TGTGCCAGCAGTTTATGGAGATCCTACGAGCAGTACTTC
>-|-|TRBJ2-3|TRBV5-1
CASSRGSDTQYF
TGCGCCAGCAGTAGGGGCTCAGATACGCAGTATTTT
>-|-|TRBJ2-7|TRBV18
CASSSRGTYSEQYF
TGTGCCAGCTCATCCAGGGGGACTTATAGCGAGCAGTACTTC
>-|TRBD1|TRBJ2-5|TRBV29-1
CSVGLGQGPETQYF
TGCAGCGTTGGGTTAGGACAGGGACCAGAGACCCAGTACTTC
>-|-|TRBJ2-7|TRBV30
CAWSRGAPYYEQYF
TGTGCCTGGAGCCGGGGGGCCCCCTACTACGAGCAGTACTTC
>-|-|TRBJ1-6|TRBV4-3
CASSQEEGLRHSPLHF
TGCGCCAGCAGCCAAGAGGAGGGCCTGAGGCATTCACCCCTCCACTTT
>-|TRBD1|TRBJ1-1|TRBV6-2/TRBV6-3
CASSPRRGQKGDTEAFF
TGTGCCAGCAGTCCCCGCAGGGGGCAGAAGGGAGACACTGAAGCTTTCTTT
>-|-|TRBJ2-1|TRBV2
CARGDRGGVNEQFF
TGTGCCAGGGGAGACAGGGGAGGGGTCAATGAGCAGTTCTTC
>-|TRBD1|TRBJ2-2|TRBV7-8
CASSIGTGNTGELFF
TGTGCCAGCAGCATCGGGACAGGGAACACCGGGGAGCTGTTTTTT
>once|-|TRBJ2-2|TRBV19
CASSPRHSTGELFF
TGTGCCAGTAGTCCGAGACATAGCACCGGGGAGCTGTTTTTT
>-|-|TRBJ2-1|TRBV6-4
CASSDSDIANEQFF
TGTGCCAGCAGTGATTCCGACATCGCCAATGAGCAGTTCTTC
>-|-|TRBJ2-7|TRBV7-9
CASSGGWTPGEQYF
TGTGCCAGCAGCGGCGGGTGGACTCCTGGCGAGCAGTACTTC
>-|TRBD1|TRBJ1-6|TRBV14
CASSSTGGNSPLHF
TGTGCCAGCAGTTCGACAGGGGGTAATTCACCCCTCCACTTT
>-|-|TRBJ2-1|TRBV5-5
CASSLGPMSYNEQFF
TGTGCCAGCAGCTTGGGGCCCATGTCCTACAATGAGCAGTTCTTC